Below, one TCR beta chain is given with its context. Its antigen is still unknown. The V end was cut by 0 bases, the J end by 1 base, with 24 bases between. Germline CDR1 and CDR2: LGHDT and YNNKEL (reference sequence). CDR3 length: 20 amino acids. This sample is part of a study of Ad26.COV2.S vaccination and SARS-CoV-2 variants. The study, taken as a whole, reports: Vaccinated individuals (as opposed to placebo recipients) had higher spike-specific TCR breadth. After vaccination, substantial breadth of spike-specific CD8+ and CD4+ responses was reported.

TCRdb's table, derived via immunoSEQ multiplex PCR, lists solely in-frame clones and lacks some. Seen here are over 110,000 clones, 70% to 90% observed once, and the top ten hold 4.5% to 6%. The chain carries TRBV3-1 (or the pseudogene TRBV3-2) and TRBJ1-1; D not certain. The sample was peripheral blood, taken after recovery from COVID-19. The origin of this receptor is a human donor who had recovered from COVID-19. The CDR3 bases are TGTGCCAGCAGCCAAGAAATTGGGTTGCTTGGAGCTACTGGGAACACTGAAGCTTTCTTT. It specifies CASSQEIGLLGATGNTEAFF.